The clone carrying this TCR beta chain has just one count. The antigen remains undetermined. Germline V CDR1 and CDR2: ENHRY, SYGVKD. V lost 2 bases and J lost 4, with 9 bases in between. CDR3 size: 14 residues. The entry originates in a study of CD8+ T cells in alopecia areata. Study-wide findings and caveats: Scalp clonality dropped significantly under tofacitinib, as did expanded CD8+ top-100 clones. Relative to normal scalp, lesional scalp, especially alopecia totalis/universalis, showed higher clonality.

Treatment described: oral pan-JAK inhibitor, 5-10 mg twice daily. The authors extracted RNA and reverse transcribed it into cDNA as the sequencing template. Using immunoSEQ multiplex PCR, the repertoire was profiled, and TCRdb retains in-frame clones only, with some absent. The sample lists approximately 210,000 clones; about 64% were seen once. The rearrangement joins TRBV10-3 to TRBJ1-5; D gene unclear. This TCR derives from a human donor with alopecia areata. Material: CD4+ T cells sorted from blood, obtained at week 4, from a patient treated with tofacitinib. The CDR3 spells CAISEVAANQPQHF. The CDR3 DNA reads as TGTGCCATCAGTGAGGTGGCAGCTAATCAGCCCCAGCATTTT.